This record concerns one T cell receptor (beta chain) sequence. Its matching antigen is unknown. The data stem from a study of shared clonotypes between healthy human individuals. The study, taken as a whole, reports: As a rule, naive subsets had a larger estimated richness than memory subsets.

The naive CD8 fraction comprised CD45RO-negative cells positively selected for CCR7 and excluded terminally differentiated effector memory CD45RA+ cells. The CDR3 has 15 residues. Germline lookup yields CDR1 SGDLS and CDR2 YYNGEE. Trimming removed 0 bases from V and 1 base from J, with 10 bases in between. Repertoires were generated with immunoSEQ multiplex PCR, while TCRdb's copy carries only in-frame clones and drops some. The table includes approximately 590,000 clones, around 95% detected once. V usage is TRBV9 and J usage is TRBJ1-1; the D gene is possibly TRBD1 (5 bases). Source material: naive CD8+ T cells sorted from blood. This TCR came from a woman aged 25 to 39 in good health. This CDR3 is CASSVANGGNTEAFF. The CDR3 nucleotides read TGTGCCAGCAGCGTAGCTAACGGGGGGAACACTGAAGCTTTCTTT.